The 27 T cell receptor beta chains given below trace back to one sample, sequenced in a study of T cell repertoires in cytomegalovirus infection. These receptors lack a known antigen. TCRdb re-called the reads through MiXCR, storing one row per CDR3 protein. This table holds roughly 180,000 distinct CDR3 sequences, about 22% found once. The source was CD8+ T cells from cultured PBMCs, collected from culture after CMV antigen stimulation. Receptors originate from a human donor in good health (CMV status not recorded). Some clones in this sample may be carry-over from other donors' samples.

This rearrangement joins TRBV20-1 to TRBJ2-1; 11 bases map to TRBD2. The CDR3 length is 15 residues. The germline CDR1 and CDR2 sequences are DFQATT and SNEGSKA (reference sequence). J lost 10 bases, V lost 0 bases, and 8 bases had no gene match. The CDR3 region is CSARERIAGGREQFF. The CDR3 DNA follows: TGCAGTGCTAGAGAGAGAATAGCGGGGGGGCGGGAGCAGTTCTTC.

This clonotype showed up just a few times. The genes are TRBV7-8 and TRBJ2-2, with 10 positions matching TRBD1. Trimming cost V 3 bases and J 3 bases; bases outside gene matches: 7. CDR1 and CDR2 from the germline V gene are SGHVS and FQNEAQ. The CDR3 totals 17 residues. The CDR3 DNA is TGTGCCAGCAGCTTCCAAGGGACAGGGGAGGACACCGGGGAGCTGTTTTTT. Translation: CASSFQGTGEDTGELFF. The complete variable domain, with remaining parts taken from reference TRBV7-8 and TRBJ2-2, reads GAGVSQSPRYKVAKRGQDVALRCDPISGHVSLFWYQQALGQGPEFLTYFQNEAQLDKSGLPSDRFFAERPEGSVSTLKIQRTQQEDSAVYLCASSFQGTGEDTGELFFGEGSRLTVL.

In this sample, this clonotype turned up many times. The chain recombines TRBV7-2 with TRBJ2-7, with 11 bases lining up with TRBD2. In germline, CDR1 is SGHTA, CDR2 FQGNSA. V dropped 4 bases and J dropped 4; count of bases not matched to a gene: 6. The CDR3 consists of 15 residues. CDR3 in amino acids: CASSYSRTSGYEQYF. The CDR3, as DNA: TGTGCCAGCAGCTATTCGAGGACTAGCGGGTACGAGCAGTACTTC.

This clonotype was recorded once. The rearrangement uses TRBV7-9 and TRBJ2-1, with D hard to call. This CDR3 region has 15 residues. Trimming left V 4 bases short and J 5 bases short, with 15 bases between. CDR1 is SEHNR, CDR2 FQNEAQ, per germline (reference sequence). The CDR3: CASSSPWKGNNEQFF. For the CDR3, the DNA is TGTGCCAGCAGCTCCCCATGGAAAGGGAACAATGAGCAGTTCTTC.

The J gene is TRBJ2-7, the V gene TRBV6-1; perhaps TRBD1 as D (6 bases). The CDR3 sequence is 14 residues long. Germline V lookup: CDR1 MNHNS, CDR2 SASEGT. Trimming cost V 2 bases and J 2 bases, with 10 bases left between them. In nucleotides, the CDR3 is TGTGCCAGCAGTGAACTCGGGACAACCTACGAGCAGTACTTC. Protein sequence: CASSELGTTYEQYF.

This clonotype showed up just a few times. This chain connects TRBV6-6 to TRBJ2-2; unclear D gene. V was shortened by 2 bases and J by 3 bases, with 10 bases between the two germline ends. The CDR3 length is 15 residues. In germline, CDR1 is MNHNY, CDR2 SVGAGI (reference sequence). The CDR3 DNA is TGTGCCAGCAGTTACGGTATTGGATACACCGGGGAGCTGTTTTTT. The encoded protein is CASSYGIGYTGELFF.

The chain couples TRBV9 to TRBJ1-1, with D uncertain. Germline values: CDR1 SGDLS, CDR2 YYNGEE. CDR3 size: 14 residues. V was cut by 2 bases and J by 1 base, with 9 bases left in between. The CDR3 bases are TGTGCCAGCAGCGTGGGGTCAGGGAACACTGAAGCTTTCTTT. Its protein product is CASSVGSGNTEAFF.

This clonotype was observed a few times. The chain combines TRBV4-1 with TRBJ1-2; TRBD1 is a possible D gene (6 bases). This CDR3 has 15 residues. The germline V gene has CDR1 MGHRA and CDR2 YSYEKL. Trimming took 4 bases from V and 1 from J, leaving 13 bases between them. The CDR3 sequence is CASSLTGQINYGYTF. The DNA of the CDR3 is TGCGCCAGCAGCCTAACCGGACAGATTAACTATGGCTACACCTTC.

This sequence joins TRBV7-8 and TRBJ2-1; D remains ambiguous. The germline gives CDR1 SGHVS, CDR2 FQNEAQ. Trimming removed 1 base from V and 0 bases from J, with 10 bases in between. The CDR3 runs to 16 residues. CDR3 DNA sequence: TGTGCCAGCAGCTTAGTCGACGTTAGCTCCTACAATGAGCAGTTCTTC. As protein: CASSLVDVSSYNEQFF.

This clonotype was observed a handful of times. The chain uses TRBV4-1 and TRBJ2-7; 7 bases match TRBD1. With 4 bases clipped from V and 3 bases from J, the junction kept 9 bases outside the gene matches. Germline V gene lookup returns CDR1 MGHRA and CDR2 YSYEKL. This CDR3 comprises 15 residues. The CDR3 sequence: CASSLGTDTLYEQYF. The CDR3 DNA is TGCGCCAGCAGCCTCGGGACAGATACTCTCTACGAGCAGTACTTC.

This chain joins TRBV7-9 and TRBJ2-7; D possibly corresponds to TRBD1 (6 bases). Trimming shortened V by 5 bases and J by 3 bases, and 14 bases separated the two germline ends. Looked up from germline, CDR1 is SEHNR and CDR2 is FQNEAQ (reference sequence). There are 14 residues in the CDR3. The CDR3 DNA follows: TGTGCCAGCAGCCATCGGGACACGGACTACGAGCAGTACTTC. It encodes CASSHRDTDYEQYF.

The CDR3 region is CASYSPGRNYGYTF. The CDR3 DNA reads TGTGCCAGCTACTCCCCGGGACGGAACTATGGCTACACCTTC. The rearrangement joins TRBV12-3 or TRBV12-4 to TRBJ1-2, with D maybe TRBD1 (5 bases). The CDR3 has 14 residues. V lost 8 bases and J lost 2, with 15 bases in between.

This clonotype was detected a few times. This chain joins TRBV6-6 and TRBJ1-2; D may be TRBD1 (6 bases). Per germline, CDR1 MNHNY and CDR2 SVGAGI (reference sequence). V shed 5 bases and J shed 2 bases, with 18 bases lying between them. The CDR3 length is 16 residues. CDR3 protein: CASSDHRDIKNYGYTF. DNA of the CDR3: TGTGCCAGCAGTGACCACAGGGACATAAAGAACTATGGCTACACCTTC.

This clonotype was counted only a few times. CDR3 DNA sequence: TGTGCCAGCAGTACGGGACATACCGGCTATGGCTACACCTTC. This codes for CASSTGHTGYGYTF. The chain links TRBV12-3 or TRBV12-4 to TRBJ1-2, with D possibly TRBD1 on 6 matching bases. The CDR3 length is 14 residues. V shed 5 bases and J shed 4 bases, with 14 bases lying between them.

V usage is TRBV4-1 and J usage is TRBJ2-2; 8 nucleotides align to TRBD2. Trimming at V came to 7 bases and at J to 3 bases, leaving 13 bases not matched to a gene. This CDR3 region has 17 residues. Germline CDR1 is MGHRA and CDR2 is YSYEKL. The CDR3 region has the DNA TGCGCCAGCACCCCACGAGCGGGGGAGACTCACACCGGGGAGCTGTTTTTT. Protein sequence: CASTPRAGETHTGELFF.

This clonotype was observed a few times. The chain has TRBV6-4 and TRBJ2-1; tentatively, D is TRBD1 or TRBD2 (6 bases each). V shed 2 bases and J shed 10 bases, with 15 bases lying between them. Germline CDR1 and CDR2: MRHNA and SNTAGT. The CDR3 contains 14 residues. The CDR3, as DNA: TGTGCCAGCAGTGACCCAACCTGGGGGGCCGAGCAGTTCTTC. This encodes CASSDPTWGAEQFF.

This clonotype showed up just a few times. The chain links TRBV4-2 to TRBJ1-5; maybe TRBD1 (5 bases). V was trimmed by 0 bases and J by 2 bases, leaving 11 bases between them. The CDR3 covers 16 residues. Germline CDR1 reads LGHNA; CDR2 reads YNFKEQ. The CDR3 region is CASSQDRGTGNQPQHF. CDR3 DNA: TGTGCCAGCAGCCAAGATAGGGGAACAGGCAATCAGCCCCAGCATTTT.

The chain joins TRBV7-8 to TRBJ2-1; 11 bases map to TRBD2. The trim removed 7 bases at V and 6 bases at J, leaving 5 bases unmatched. Germline values: CDR1 SGHVS, CDR2 FQNEAQ. This CDR3 has 14 amino acids. The chain's CDR3 is CASILAGDLNEQFF. The CDR3 nucleotides are TGTGCCAGCATACTAGCGGGGGATCTCAATGAGCAGTTCTTC. The variable domain in full, with the rest retrieved from reference TRBV7-8 and TRBJ2-1, is GAGVSQSPRYKVAKRGQDVALRCDPISGHVSLFWYQQALGQGPEFLTYFQNEAQLDKSGLPSDRFFAERPEGSVSTLKIQRTQQEDSAVYLCASILAGDLNEQFFGPGTRLTVL.

V usage is TRBV12-3 or TRBV12-4 and J usage is TRBJ2-3; 9 bases are a match to TRBD1. V gave up 3 bases and J gave up 0 bases; unmatched junction bases: 4. The length of the CDR3 is 16 residues. In DNA form, the CDR3 reads TGTGCCAGCAGTTTCACTGGACAGGGGAGCACAGATACGCAGTATTTT. Amino acids: CASSFTGQGSTDTQYF.

The V and J genes are TRBV19 and TRBJ1-1; 7 nucleotides agree with TRBD1. The CDR3 loop spans 14 amino acids. Germline V gene lookup returns CDR1 LNHDA and CDR2 SQIVND (reference sequence). Unmatched junction bases numbered 5, after V lost 7 bases and J lost 0 bases. The CDR3 bases are TGTGCCAGTACCAGGGACAGCATGAACACTGAAGCTTTCTTT. It translates to CASTRDSMNTEAFF. The variable domain in full, with the rest retrieved from reference TRBV19 and TRBJ1-1, is DGGITQSPKYLFRKEGQNVTLSCEQNLNHDAMYWYRQDPGQGLRLIYYSQIVNDFQKGDIAEGYSVSREKKESFPLTVTSAQKNPTAFYLCASTRDSMNTEAFFGQGTRLTVV.

The V gene is TRBV28, the J gene TRBJ2-3; the D gene could be TRBD1 or TRBD2 (5 bases each). CDR1 MDHEN and CDR2 SYDVKM come from the germline V gene. Trimming pared 3 bases from V and 2 bases from J, leaving 6 bases between. CDR3 length: 13 amino acids. The CDR3 DNA follows: TGTGCCAGCAGTTTCGGGACCACAGATACGCAGTATTTT. Amino acid sequence: CASSFGTTDTQYF.

This clonotype turned up a few times. V gene TRBV4-1 combines with J gene TRBJ1-6; D uncertain. This CDR3 is built from 16 residues. The V gene lost 1 base and the J gene lost 3 bases, with 10 bases spanning the gap. Germline V lookup: CDR1 MGHRA, CDR2 YSYEKL. CDR3 protein: CASSQGAGFYNSPLHF. The CDR3 coding sequence is TGCGCCAGCAGCCAAGGGGCAGGCTTCTATAATTCACCCCTCCACTTT.

This clonotype has just a few counts. The J gene is TRBJ2-1, the V gene TRBV12-3 or TRBV12-4, with 7 bases aligning to TRBD2. This CDR3 region has 16 residues. V shed 5 bases, J shed 3 bases, and the junction held 10 bases outside the gene matches. The CDR3 protein is CASSPGGGVGYNEQFF. CDR3 sequence (DNA): TGTGCCAGCAGTCCCGGGGGAGGGGTAGGCTACAATGAGCAGTTCTTC.

This clonotype was seen a handful of times. The gene calls are TRBV4-1 and TRBJ1-3; 7 bases align to TRBD1. This CDR3 is 15 amino acids long. V dropped 3 bases and J dropped 0; count of bases not matched to a gene: 2. CDR1 and CDR2 from the germline V gene are MGHRA and YSYEKL. Here the CDR3 DNA reads TGCGCCAGCAGCCAGGGACAGAGCTCTGGAAACACCATATATTTT. Translated: CASSQGQSSGNTIYF.

The sample holds a few counts of this clonotype. CDR3 sequence reads: CASSVGTGSSYNSPLHF. In nucleotides, the CDR3 is TGTGCCAGCAGCGTAGGGACAGGGAGCTCCTATAATTCACCCCTCCACTTT. The chain joins TRBV9 to TRBJ1-6, with 8 bases aligning to TRBD1. Germline V gene lookup returns CDR1 SGDLS and CDR2 YYNGEE. Unmatched junction bases numbered 2, after V lost 0 bases and J lost 0 bases. The CDR3 consists of 17 residues. Filled out from reference TRBV9 and TRBJ1-6, the complete variable domain reads DSGVTQTPKHLITATGQRVTLRCSPRSGDLSVYWYQQSLDQGLQFLIQYYNGEERAKGNILERFSAQQFPDLHSELNLSSLELGDSALYFCASSVGTGSSYNSPLHFGNGTRLTVT.

This clonotype was counted between two and nine times. The chain couples TRBV4-1 to TRBJ1-1; D remains unclear. Germline values: CDR1 MGHRA, CDR2 YSYEKL. This CDR3 region has 15 residues. V was trimmed by 4 bases and J by 1 base, leaving 13 bases between them. The CDR3: CASSLSLGPNTEAFF. DNA for the CDR3: TGCGCCAGCAGCCTCTCTCTCGGTCCGAACACTGAAGCTTTCTTT.

This clonotype was detected many times. J is TRBJ1-1 and V is TRBV7-9, with D perhaps TRBD1 (5 bases). The CDR3 totals 13 residues. The germline gives CDR1 SEHNR, CDR2 FQNEAQ (reference sequence). V was shortened by 2 bases and J by 8 bases, with 12 bases between the two germline ends. In DNA, the CDR3 is TGTGCCAGCAGCTTATCTGACAGCCAAGAAGCTTTCTTT. As protein: CASSLSDSQEAFF. Complete variable domain (other parts from reference TRBV7-9 and TRBJ1-1): DTGVSQNPRHKITKRGQNVTFRCDPISEHNRLYWYRQTLGQGPEFLTYFQNEAQLEKSRLLSDRFSAERPKGSFSTLEIQRTEQGDSAMYLCASSLSDSQEAFFGQGTRLTVV.